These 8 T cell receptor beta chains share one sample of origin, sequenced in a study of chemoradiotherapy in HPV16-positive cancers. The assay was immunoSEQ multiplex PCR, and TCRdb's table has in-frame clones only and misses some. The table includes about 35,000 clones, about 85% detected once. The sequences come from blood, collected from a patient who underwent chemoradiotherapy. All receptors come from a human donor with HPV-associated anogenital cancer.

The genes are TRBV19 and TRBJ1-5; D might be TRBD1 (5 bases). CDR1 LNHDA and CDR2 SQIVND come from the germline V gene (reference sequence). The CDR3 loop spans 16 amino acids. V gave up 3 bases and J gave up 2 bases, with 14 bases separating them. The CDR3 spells CASSIGARRGNQPQHF. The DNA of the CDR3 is TGTGCCAGTAGTATTGGGGCACGACGAGGCAATCAGCCCCAGCATTTT.

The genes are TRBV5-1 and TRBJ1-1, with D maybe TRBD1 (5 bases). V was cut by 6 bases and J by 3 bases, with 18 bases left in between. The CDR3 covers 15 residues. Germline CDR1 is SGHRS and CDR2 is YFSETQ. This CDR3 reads CASTSVGVEHTEAFF. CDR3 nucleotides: TGCGCCAGCACCTCTGTGGGGGTGGAGCACACTGAAGCTTTCTTT.

CDR3 nucleotide sequence: TGTGCCAGTAGTCGGTCGGAGGGGAATGAAAAACTGTTTTTT. It translates to CASSRSEGNEKLFF. The chain recombines TRBV19 with TRBJ1-4, with a possible D match to TRBD1 (5 bases). V lost 5 bases to trimming and J lost 5 bases, with 12 bases between them. Germline V gives CDR1 LNHDA, CDR2 SQIVND (reference sequence). CDR3 size: 14 residues.

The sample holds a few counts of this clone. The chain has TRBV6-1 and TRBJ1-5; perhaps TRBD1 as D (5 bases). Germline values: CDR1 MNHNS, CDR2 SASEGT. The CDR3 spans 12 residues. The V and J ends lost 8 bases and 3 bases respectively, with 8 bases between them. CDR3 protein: CASQGPNQPQHF. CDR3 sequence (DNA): TGTGCCAGCCAGGGTCCCAATCAGCCCCAGCATTTT.

This CDR3 reads CASSIRGNYGYTF. The CDR3 bases are TGTGCCAGCAGCATCCGGGGGAACTATGGCTACACCTTC. The chain employs TRBV21-1 and TRBJ1-2. TRBV21-1 is a pseudogene segment. This CDR3 has 13 residues.

The CDR3 DNA is TGTGCCAGCAGCTTGGACAGGCGTGGCACAGATACGCAGTATTTT. Its protein is CASSLDRRGTDTQYF. The chain joins TRBV5-4 to TRBJ2-3, with a tentative D call TRBD1 (5 bases). CDR3 length equals 15 residues. The germline CDR1 and CDR2 sequences are SGHNT and YYREEE (reference sequence). V gave up 0 bases and J gave up 1 base, with 9 bases separating them.

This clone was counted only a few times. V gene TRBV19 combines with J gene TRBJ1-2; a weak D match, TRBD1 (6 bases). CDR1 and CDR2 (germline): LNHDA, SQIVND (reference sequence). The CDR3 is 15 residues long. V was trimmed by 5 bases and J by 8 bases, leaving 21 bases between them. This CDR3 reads CASSAVNQGHRGYTF. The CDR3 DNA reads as TGTGCCAGTAGTGCCGTCAATCAGGGACATAGGGGCTACACCTTC.

The CDR3 region has the DNA TGTGCCAGCAGCATGGGGACGACTGAGCAGCCCCAGCATTTT. Translation gives CASSMGTTEQPQHF. The rearrangement joins TRBV5-4 to TRBJ1-5; a possible D gene is TRBD1 (5 bases). The CDR3 consists of 14 residues. V was pared by 4 bases and J by 7 bases, with 15 bases between. Germline V gives CDR1 SGHNT, CDR2 YYREEE (reference sequence).